This paragraph covers one TCR beta chain sequence. These data are taken from a study of blood T cell repertoires in COVID-19. Looking at the study overall: Sources were T cells, B-cell-depleted T cells, or PBMCs; the material itself was cDNA or gDNA.

From germline, CDR1 is LNHNV and CDR2 YYDKDF (reference sequence). This CDR3 comprises 15 residues. Trimming stripped 5 bases from V and 1 base from J, with 15 bases between. Generated by immunoSEQ multiplex PCR, the TCRdb table keeps only in-frame clones and is missing some. Of 52,000 or so clones in the sample, 88% were seen once. The sequence derives from a man between 60 and 75 years old with active COVID-19. The V and J genes are TRBV15 and TRBJ2-7; tentative D call: TRBD2 (6 bases). Sequenced: peripheral blood. CDR3 DNA: TGTGCCACCAGCCCAGCGAGGGACTGGTCCTACGAGCAGTACTTC. Its translation is CATSPARDWSYEQYF.